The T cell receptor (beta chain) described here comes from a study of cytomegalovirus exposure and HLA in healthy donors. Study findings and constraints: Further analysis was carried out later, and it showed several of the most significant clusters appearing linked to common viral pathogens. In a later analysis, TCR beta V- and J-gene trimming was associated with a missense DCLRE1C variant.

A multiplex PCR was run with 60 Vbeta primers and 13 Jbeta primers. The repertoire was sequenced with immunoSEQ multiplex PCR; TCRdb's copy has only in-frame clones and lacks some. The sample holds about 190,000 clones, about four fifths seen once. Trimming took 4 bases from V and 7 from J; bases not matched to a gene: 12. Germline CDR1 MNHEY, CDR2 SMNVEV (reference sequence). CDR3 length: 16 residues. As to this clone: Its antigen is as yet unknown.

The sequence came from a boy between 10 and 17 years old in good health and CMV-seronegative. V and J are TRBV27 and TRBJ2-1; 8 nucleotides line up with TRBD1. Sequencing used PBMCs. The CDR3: CASSSDRGANLNEQFF. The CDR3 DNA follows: TGTGCCAGCAGTTCCGACAGGGGCGCTAACCTGAATGAGCAGTTCTTC.